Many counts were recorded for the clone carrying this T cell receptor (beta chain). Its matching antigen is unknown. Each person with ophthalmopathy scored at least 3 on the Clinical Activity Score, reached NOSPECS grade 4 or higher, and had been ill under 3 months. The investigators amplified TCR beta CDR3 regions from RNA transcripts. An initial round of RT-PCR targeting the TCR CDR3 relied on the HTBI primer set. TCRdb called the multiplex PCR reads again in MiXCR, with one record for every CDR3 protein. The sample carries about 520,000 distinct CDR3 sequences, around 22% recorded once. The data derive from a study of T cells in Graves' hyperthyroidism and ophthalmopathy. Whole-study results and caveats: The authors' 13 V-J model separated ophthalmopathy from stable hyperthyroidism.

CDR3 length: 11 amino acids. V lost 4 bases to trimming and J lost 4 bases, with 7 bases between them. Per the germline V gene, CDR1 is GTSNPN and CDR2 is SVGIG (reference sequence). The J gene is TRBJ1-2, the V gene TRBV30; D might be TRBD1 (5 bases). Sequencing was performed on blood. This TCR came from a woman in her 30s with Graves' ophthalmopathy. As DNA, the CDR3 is TGTGCCTGGACCAGGGCCTATGGCTACACCTTC. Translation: CAWTRAYGYTF.